Listed below are T cell receptor beta chains from one sample, sequenced in a study of blood T cell repertoires in COVID-19. The repertoire was sequenced with immunoSEQ multiplex PCR; TCRdb's copy has only in-frame clones and lacks some. The sample has 95,000 to 150,000 clones, roughly 84% seen once. The sequenced material came from PBMCs or T cells enriched from blood (not recorded which). Receptors originate from a woman aged 25-40 years who had recovered from COVID-19. Both conserved end residues are part of each CDR3.

V gene	J gene	CDR3 protein
TRBV5-1	TRBJ1-1	CASTPNWGVMNTEAFF
TRBV7-2	TRBJ2-1	CASAPGGFAYNEQFF
TRBV3-1/TRBV3-2	TRBJ2-2	CASSQRGGANTGELFF
TRBV6-1	TRBJ2-7	CASSELGTGWYEQYF
TRBV28	TRBJ2-1	CASREAGGSYNEQFF
TRBV6-5	TRBJ2-7	CASRSSGRAFEQYF
TRBV19	TRBJ1-5	CASSIETGNQPQHF
TRBV5-1	TRBJ2-1	CASSLEVGLSPYNEQFF
TRBV7-8	TRBJ1-1	CASSRGQGGTGAEAFF
TRBV18	TRBJ2-2	CASSTGGPNTGELFF
TRBV18	TRBJ1-5	CASSPDRAQPQHF
TRBV18	TRBJ2-7	CASSSLAGGFYEQYF
TRBV7-9	TRBJ1-2	CASSLGGYGYTF
TRBV28	TRBJ2-7	CASSLLQGYEQYF
TRBV5-1	TRBJ2-3	CASSDTGNTQYF
TRBV11-2	TRBJ2-7	CASSSTGRYISYEQYF
TRBV28	TRBJ2-7	CASRPRTVATYEQYF
TRBV2	TRBJ2-3	CASSGKGAEDTQYF
TRBV3-1/TRBV3-2	TRBJ1-2	CASSQFTTGYTGYTF
TRBV5-1	TRBJ2-2	CASSATGKNTGELFF
TRBV28	TRBJ1-2	CASLQGYGYTF
TRBV5-5	TRBJ2-1	CASSLRLNNEQFF
TRBV29-1	TRBJ1-5	CSVAETGGNQPQHF
TRBV5-1	TRBJ2-4	CASSQDRGIAKNIQYF
TRBV2	TRBJ2-1	CASQLAGGSNEQFF
TRBV19	TRBJ2-2	CASSIGADTGELFF
TRBV3-1/TRBV3-2	TRBJ1-1	CASSLSGTEAFF
TRBV11-2	TRBJ1-3	CASSSQGMEGNTIYF
TRBV6-4	TRBJ2-3	CASSGTSGRPHTDTQYF
TRBV7-9	TRBJ2-7	CASSLVLKWLPEGYEQYF
TRBV2	TRBJ1-2	CASSGQTYGYTF
TRBV7-9	TRBJ1-6	CASSLVRYADSPLHF
TRBV11-2	TRBJ2-1	CASSLETGLAGYNEQFF
TRBV5-6	TRBJ2-5	CASSLVGDQETQYF
TRBV15	TRBJ1-4	CATSREWNGKLFF
TRBV27	TRBJ1-2	CASSYSSGQGISGYTF
TRBV4-3	TRBJ2-7	CASSQELADSYEQYF
TRBV6-4	TRBJ1-2	CASSDWVGSNGYTF
TRBV9	TRBJ2-1	CASSVSPSGTYNEQFF
TRBV15	TRBJ1-3	CATSRVGQGGNTIYF
TRBV27	TRBJ2-1	CASRPWGEGYNEQFF
TRBV19	TRBJ2-3	CATGKWVNTDTQYF
TRBV19	TRBJ2-1	CASTQGGLAGGDEQFF
TRBV27	TRBJ2-5	CASSAHYPRDRQETQYF